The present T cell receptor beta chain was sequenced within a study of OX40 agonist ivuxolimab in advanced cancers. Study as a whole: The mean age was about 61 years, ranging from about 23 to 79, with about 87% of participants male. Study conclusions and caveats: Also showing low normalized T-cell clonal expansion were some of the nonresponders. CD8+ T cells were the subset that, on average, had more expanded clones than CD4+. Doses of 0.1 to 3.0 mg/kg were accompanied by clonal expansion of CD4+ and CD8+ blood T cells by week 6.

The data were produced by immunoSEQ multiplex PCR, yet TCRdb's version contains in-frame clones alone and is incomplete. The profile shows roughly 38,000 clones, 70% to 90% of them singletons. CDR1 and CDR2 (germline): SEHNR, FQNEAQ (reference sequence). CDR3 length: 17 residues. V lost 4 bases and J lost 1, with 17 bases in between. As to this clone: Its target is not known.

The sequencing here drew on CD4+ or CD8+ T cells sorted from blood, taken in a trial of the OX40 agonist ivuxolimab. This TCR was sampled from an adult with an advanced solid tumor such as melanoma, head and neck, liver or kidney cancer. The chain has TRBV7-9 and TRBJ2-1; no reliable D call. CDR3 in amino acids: CASSSRTRGRSYNEQFF. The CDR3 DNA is TGTGCCAGCAGCTCTCGGACCCGCGGTAGATCCTACAATGAGCAGTTCTTC. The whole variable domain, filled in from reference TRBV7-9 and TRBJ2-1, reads DTGVSQNPRHKITKRGQNVTFRCDPISEHNRLYWYRQTLGQGPEFLTYFQNEAQLEKSRLLSDRFSAERPKGSFSTLEIQRTEQGDSAMYLCASSSRTRGRSYNEQFFGPGTRLTVL.